Listed below are T cell receptor beta chains from one sample, sequenced in a study of breast tumors, draining lymph nodes, adjacent tissues. TCRdb reprocessed the multiplex PCR reads via MiXCR and lists one record per CDR3 protein. The sample carries approximately 250,000 distinct CDR3 sequences, around 34% recorded once. Sequencing input: axillary lymph node tissue. All receptors derive from a female donor with breast cancer. Some clones in this sample may be carry-over from other donors' samples. CDR3s include the opening cysteine and the closing phenylalanine or tryptophan. Each record gives: D gene, clone size, J gene, CDR3 length, V gene, CDR3 DNA, CDR3 protein. D genes are given only for firm matches. Size is omitted from some rows. Given values are once, few, many or a class for expanded clones.

D: NA
size: many
J: TRBJ1-6
length: 13
V: TRBV18
DNA: TGTGCCAGCTCACAAGACAGACATTCACCCCTCCACTTT
CDR3: CASSQDRHSPLHF

D: TRBD2
size: few
J: TRBJ2-3
length: 13
V: TRBV30
DNA: TGTGCCTTGGGAGCGGGAGGGGCAGATACGCAGTATTTT
CDR3: CALGAGGADTQYF

D: TRBD1
size: NA
J: TRBJ1-4
length: 15
V: TRBV5-1
DNA: TGCGCCAGCAGCTTGGGGGGACAGGGTAACGAAAAACTGTTTTTT
CDR3: CASSLGGQGNEKLFF

D: TRBD1
size: NA
J: TRBJ1-5
length: 15
V: TRBV6-6
DNA: TGTGCCAGCAGTTACTCGAGGGGGCACCTTCAGCCCCAGCATTTT
CDR3: CASSYSRGHLQPQHF

D: NA
size: many
J: TRBJ2-2
length: 14
V: TRBV24-1
DNA: TGTGCCACCAGTGGGGTGGAGTACACCGGGGAGCTGTTTTTT
CDR3: CATSGVEYTGELFF

D: TRBD1
size: many
J: TRBJ1-2
length: 13
V: TRBV19
DNA: TGTGCCAGTAGTCCGACAGGGGCTGATGGCTACACCTTC
CDR3: CASSPTGADGYTF

D: TRBD2
size: many
J: TRBJ2-1
length: 18
V: TRBV11-2
DNA: TGTGCCAGCAGCTTCGCCCCTGGCGGGGGGTCCCCCTACAATGAGCAGTTCTTC
CDR3: CASSFAPGGGSPYNEQFF

D: TRBD2
size: many
J: TRBJ2-1
length: 15
V: TRBV2
DNA: TGTGCCACCAAGAATGGGCTAGCGGGGTACAATGAGCAGTTCTTC
CDR3: CATKNGLAGYNEQFF

D: TRBD2
size: many
J: TRBJ2-3
length: 15
V: TRBV6-4
DNA: TGTGCCAGCAGTACGAGCGGGAGGGCCACAGATACGCAGTATTTT
CDR3: CASSTSGRATDTQYF

D: NA
size: many
J: TRBJ2-5
length: 15
V: TRBV9
DNA: TGTGCCAGCAGCGCATTAGACCCTAAAGGGGAGACCCAGTACTTC
CDR3: CASSALDPKGETQYF

D: TRBD1
size: NA
J: TRBJ1-4
length: 17
V: TRBV15
DNA: TGTGCCACCAGCAGCAGTGAAGCAGACAGGGTTAATGAAAAACTGTTTTTT
CDR3: CATSSSEADRVNEKLFF

D: NA
size: NA
J: TRBJ2-7
length: 10
V: TRBV20-1
DNA: TGCAGTGCGGCTCTACGAGGGCAGTACTTC
CDR3: CSAALRGQYF

D: NA
size: many
J: TRBJ2-7
length: 15
V: TRBV6-1
DNA: TGTGCCAGCAGGGGTTTAGCGGCCGCTGTCTTCGAGCAGTACTTC
CDR3: CASRGLAAAVFEQYF

D: TRBD1
size: NA
J: TRBJ2-3
length: 15
V: TRBV20-1
DNA: TGCAGTGCTAGCATCAGGGGGCCAGGCCAAGATACGCAGTATTTT
CDR3: CSASIRGPGQDTQYF

D: NA
size: many
J: TRBJ1-2
length: 13
V: TRBV12-3/TRBV12-4
DNA: TGTGCCAGCAGTCTGGCTCTAGGCTATGGCTACACCTTC
CDR3: CASSLALGYGYTF

D: NA
size: NA
J: TRBJ1-6
length: 12
V: TRBV9
DNA: TGTGCCAGCAGCGTTGGGACCAGCTCCCTCCACTTT
CDR3: CASSVGTSSLHF

D: TRBD1
size: NA
J: TRBJ1-5
length: 18
V: TRBV19
DNA: TGTGCCAGTAGTAACTTCCGGGACAGGGGAGTGAGCAATCAGCCCCAGCATTTT
CDR3: CASSNFRDRGVSNQPQHF

D: NA
size: many
J: TRBJ2-3
length: 12
V: TRBV5-1
DNA: TGCGCCAGTTCACACGGGGCAGATACGCAGTATTTT
CDR3: CASSHGADTQYF

D: NA
size: many
J: TRBJ1-5
length: 14
V: TRBV5-6
DNA: TGTGCCAGCAGCCCGGGCCTAAAAAATCAGCCCCAGCATTTT
CDR3: CASSPGLKNQPQHF

D: TRBD2
size: many
J: TRBJ2-1
length: 16
V: TRBV9
DNA: TGTGCCAGCAGCGCCTCCGGGACTAGGGGCTACAATGAGCAGTTCTTC
CDR3: CASSASGTRGYNEQFF

D: TRBD2
size: NA
J: TRBJ2-1
length: 17
V: TRBV20-1
DNA: TGCAGTGCTAGATTACCGACTAGCGGGGTGTTATACAATGAGCAGTTCTTC
CDR3: CSARLPTSGVLYNEQFF

D: NA
size: once
J: TRBJ1-2
length: 15
V: TRBV6-5
DNA: TGTGCCAGCAGTCACCGACGGGGGGCAAACTATGGCTACACCTTC
CDR3: CASSHRRGANYGYTF

D: TRBD2
size: many
J: TRBJ2-2
length: 16
V: TRBV11-2
DNA: TGTGCCAGCAGCACCCGGGTAGCGGGAATCACCGGGGAGCTGTTTTTT
CDR3: CASSTRVAGITGELFF

D: NA
size: many
J: TRBJ1-5
length: 18
V: TRBV19
DNA: TGTGCCAGTACCCGGGACGGACCCCCGACTCTTAGCAATCAGCCCCAGCATTTT
CDR3: CASTRDGPPTLSNQPQHF

D: NA
size: many
J: TRBJ2-7
length: 14
V: TRBV7-8
DNA: TGTGCCAGCAGCCCCCTAGACGGCCCCTACGAGCAGTACTTC
CDR3: CASSPLDGPYEQYF

D: NA
size: few
J: TRBJ1-1
length: 14
V: TRBV12-3/TRBV12-4
DNA: TGTGCCAGCAGTTTAGAACGGGGCAGAACTGAAGCTTTCTTT
CDR3: CASSLERGRTEAFF

D: NA
size: few
J: TRBJ1-1
length: 13
V: TRBV7-3
DNA: TGTGCCAGCAGCTTAACCGGGAACACTGAAGCTTTCTTT
CDR3: CASSLTGNTEAFF

D: NA
size: NA
J: TRBJ2-3
length: 19
V: TRBV2
DNA: TGTGCCAGCACACAACAGGCTAGGCAGCCCCAGAGTAGCACAGATACGCAGTATTTT
CDR3: CASTQQARQPQSSTDTQYF

D: NA
size: many
J: TRBJ2-7
length: 14
V: TRBV6-1
DNA: TGTGCCAGCACGGCCCTGGACATCACCTACGAGCAGTACTTC
CDR3: CASTALDITYEQYF

D: TRBD1
size: few
J: TRBJ2-3
length: 15
V: TRBV19
DNA: TGTGCCAGTAGTATCCGCGGGACAGGGCGGGATACGCAGTATTTT
CDR3: CASSIRGTGRDTQYF

D: TRBD1
size: NA
J: TRBJ2-7
length: 17
V: TRBV5-4
DNA: TGTGCCAGCAGCCAGCTGTCCCCGGACAGGGTCGGGTACGAGCAGTACTTC
CDR3: CASSQLSPDRVGYEQYF

D: NA
size: few
J: TRBJ1-4
length: 13
V: TRBV30
DNA: TGTGCCTGGTCCAGGGGCCTTTCTGAAAAACTGTTTTTT
CDR3: CAWSRGLSEKLFF

D: NA
size: many
J: TRBJ2-7
length: 13
V: TRBV10-2
DNA: TGCGCCAGCAGTGAGACAGGAACCTACGAGCAGTACTTC
CDR3: CASSETGTYEQYF

D: TRBD1
size: NA
J: TRBJ2-7
length: 17
V: TRBV7-9
DNA: TGTGCCAGCAGCTTAGGGAAACTCGGGACAGGGGGCTACGAGCAGTACTTC
CDR3: CASSLGKLGTGGYEQYF

D: NA
size: NA
J: TRBJ1-2
length: 13
V: TRBV11-2
DNA: TGTGCCAGCAGAGACATTGGACAGTCTGGCTACACCTTC
CDR3: CASRDIGQSGYTF

D: NA
size: few
J: TRBJ2-1
length: 15
V: TRBV2
DNA: TGTGCCAGCAGTTCGGGACGGACTTTCTACAATGAGCAGTTCTTC
CDR3: CASSSGRTFYNEQFF

D: TRBD1
size: many
J: TRBJ2-7
length: 14
V: TRBV5-1
DNA: TGCGCCAGCAGCTTTTCTCGGACAGGGGACGAGCAGTACTTC
CDR3: CASSFSRTGDEQYF

D: TRBD2
size: few
J: TRBJ2-5
length: 17
V: TRBV20-1
DNA: TGCAGTGCTAGAGCGAGCGGGGGATGGGCGAGCGGGGAGACCCAGTACTTC
CDR3: CSARASGGWASGETQYF

D: TRBD2
size: NA
J: TRBJ2-1
length: 15
V: TRBV27
DNA: TGTGCCAGCACCCTCGGGGGGAGCTCCTACAATGAGCAGTTCTTC
CDR3: CASTLGGSSYNEQFF

D: TRBD1
size: many
J: TRBJ2-2
length: 18
V: TRBV13
DNA: TGTGCCAGCAGCTTAATCCCGAGGACAGGGACGTCCGCCGGGGAGCTGTTTTTT
CDR3: CASSLIPRTGTSAGELFF

D: TRBD1
size: once
J: TRBJ1-2
length: 15
V: TRBV7-3
DNA: TGTGCCAGCAGCCCACAGGGACAGGCCTACTATGGCTACACCTTC
CDR3: CASSPQGQAYYGYTF

D: NA
size: many
J: TRBJ2-5
length: 14
V: TRBV6-1
DNA: TGTGCCAGCAGTGAACATACTAGCTTGGAGACCCAGTACTTC
CDR3: CASSEHTSLETQYF

D: TRBD2
size: NA
J: TRBJ2-2
length: 18
V: TRBV5-1
DNA: TGCGCCAGCAGCGCGACCCCTAGCGGGGGGGCCAGGGCCGGGGAGCTGTTTTTT
CDR3: CASSATPSGGARAGELFF

D: NA
size: many
J: TRBJ1-2
length: 16
V: TRBV6-6
DNA: TGTGCCAGCAGTCCCCCAGGGTTGAATGGAAACTATGGCTACACCTTC
CDR3: CASSPPGLNGNYGYTF

D: NA
size: few
J: TRBJ1-1
length: 13
V: TRBV7-9
DNA: TGTGCCAGCACCCCGTCCCCAAACACTGAAGCTTTCTTT
CDR3: CASTPSPNTEAFF

D: NA
size: NA
J: TRBJ1-4
length: 15
V: TRBV7-3
DNA: TGTGCCAGCAGCTTACGTCCTGCAACTAATGAAAAACTGTTTTTT
CDR3: CASSLRPATNEKLFF